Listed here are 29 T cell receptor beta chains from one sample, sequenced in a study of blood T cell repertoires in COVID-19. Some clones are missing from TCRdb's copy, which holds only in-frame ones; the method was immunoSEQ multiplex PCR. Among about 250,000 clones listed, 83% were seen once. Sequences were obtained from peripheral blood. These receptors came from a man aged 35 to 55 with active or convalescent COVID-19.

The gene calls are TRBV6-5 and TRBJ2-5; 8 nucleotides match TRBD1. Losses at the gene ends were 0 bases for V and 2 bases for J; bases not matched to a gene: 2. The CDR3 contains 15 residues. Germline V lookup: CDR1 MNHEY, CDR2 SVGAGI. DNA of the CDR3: TGTGCCAGCAGTTACTCTTGGGACAGGCAAGAGACCCAGTACTTC. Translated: CASSYSWDRQETQYF.

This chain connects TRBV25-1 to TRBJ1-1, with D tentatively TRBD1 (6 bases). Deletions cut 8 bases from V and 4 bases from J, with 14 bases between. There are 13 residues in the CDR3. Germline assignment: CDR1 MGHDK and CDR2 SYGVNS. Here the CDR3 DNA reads TGTGCCAGCGTACAGGGTCGTGGCACTGAAGCTTTCTTT. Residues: CASVQGRGTEAFF.

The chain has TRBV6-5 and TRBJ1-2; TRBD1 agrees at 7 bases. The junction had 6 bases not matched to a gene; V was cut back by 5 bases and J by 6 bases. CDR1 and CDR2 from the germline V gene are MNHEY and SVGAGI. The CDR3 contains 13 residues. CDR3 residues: CASSRQGRDGYTF. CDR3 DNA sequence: TGTGCCAGCAGTCGACAGGGAAGAGATGGCTACACCTTC.

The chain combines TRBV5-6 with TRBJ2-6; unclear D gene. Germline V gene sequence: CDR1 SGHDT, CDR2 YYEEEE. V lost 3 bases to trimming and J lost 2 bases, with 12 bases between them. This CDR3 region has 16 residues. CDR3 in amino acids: CASSYKQSTGANVLTF. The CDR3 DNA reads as TGTGCCAGCAGCTACAAACAGAGCACTGGGGCCAACGTCCTGACTTTC.

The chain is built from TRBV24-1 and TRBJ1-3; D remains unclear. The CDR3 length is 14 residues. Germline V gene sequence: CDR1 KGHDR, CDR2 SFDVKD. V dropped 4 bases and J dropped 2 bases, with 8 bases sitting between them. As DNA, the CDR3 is TGTGCCACCAGTGACTCGGTTCCTGGAAACACCATATATTTT. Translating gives CATSDSVPGNTIYF.

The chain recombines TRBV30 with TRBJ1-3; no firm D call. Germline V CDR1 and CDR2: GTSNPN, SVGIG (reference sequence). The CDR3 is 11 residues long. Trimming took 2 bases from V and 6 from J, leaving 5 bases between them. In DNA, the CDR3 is TGTGCCTGGAGTCCCTTAAACACCATATATTTT. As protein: CAWSPLNTIYF.

The CDR3, as DNA: TGTGCCAGCAGCCGCGGGGGCGGGGGGAACACTGAAGCTTTCTTT. Its protein is CASSRGGGGNTEAFF. The gene calls are TRBV6-2 or TRBV6-3 and TRBJ1-1; D might be TRBD1 (6 bases). In germline, CDR1 is MNHEY, CDR2 SVGEGT. The CDR3 is 15 residues long. The ends were cut back, 6 bases at V and 1 base at J, with 15 bases in the middle.

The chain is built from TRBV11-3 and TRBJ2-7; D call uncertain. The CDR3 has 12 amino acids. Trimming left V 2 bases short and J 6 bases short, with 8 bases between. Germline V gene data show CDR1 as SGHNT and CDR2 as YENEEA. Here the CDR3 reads CASSLMPGEQYF. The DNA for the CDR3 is TGTGCCAGCAGCTTAATGCCGGGCGAGCAGTACTTC. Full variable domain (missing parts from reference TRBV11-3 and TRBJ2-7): EAGVVQSPRYKIIEKKQPVAFWCNPISGHNTLYWYLQNLGQGPELLIRYENEEAVDDSQLPKDRFSAERLKGVDSTLKIQPAELGDSAVYLCASSLMPGEQYFGPGTRLTVT.

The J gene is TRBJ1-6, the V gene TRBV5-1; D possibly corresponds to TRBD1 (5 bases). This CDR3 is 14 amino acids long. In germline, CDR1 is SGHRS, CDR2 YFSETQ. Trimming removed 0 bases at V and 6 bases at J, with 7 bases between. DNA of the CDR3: TGCGCCAGCAGCTTGGAACAGGCTAATTCACCCCTCCACTTT. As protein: CASSLEQANSPLHF.

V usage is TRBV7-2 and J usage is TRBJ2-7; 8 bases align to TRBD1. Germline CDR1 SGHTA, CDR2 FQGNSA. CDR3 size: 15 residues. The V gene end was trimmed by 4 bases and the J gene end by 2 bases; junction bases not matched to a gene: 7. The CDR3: CASSYRTGIPYEQYF. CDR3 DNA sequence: TGTGCCAGCAGCTACCGGACAGGGATCCCCTACGAGCAGTACTTC.

CDR3 loop: CASSLREGTYNEQFF. Here the CDR3 DNA reads TGTGCCAGCAGCTTAAGGGAGGGCACCTACAATGAGCAGTTCTTC. V gene TRBV7-8 combines with J gene TRBJ2-1; 7 bases align to TRBD2. V shed 2 bases, J shed 2 bases, and the junction held 3 bases outside the gene matches. CDR1 and CDR2 (germline): SGHVS, FQNEAQ. The CDR3 sequence is 15 residues long.

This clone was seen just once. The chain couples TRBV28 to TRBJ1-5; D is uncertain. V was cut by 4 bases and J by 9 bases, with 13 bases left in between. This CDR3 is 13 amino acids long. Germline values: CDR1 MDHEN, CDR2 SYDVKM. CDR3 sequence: CASSSPLERPQHF. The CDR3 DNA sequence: TGTGCCAGCAGTTCCCCCCTAGAGAGGCCCCAGCATTTT.

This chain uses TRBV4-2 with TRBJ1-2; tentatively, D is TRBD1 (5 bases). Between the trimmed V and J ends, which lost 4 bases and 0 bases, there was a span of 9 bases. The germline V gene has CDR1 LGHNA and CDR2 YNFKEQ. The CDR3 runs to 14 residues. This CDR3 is CASSRETANYGYTF. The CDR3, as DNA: TGTGCCAGCAGCCGAGAGACAGCTAACTATGGCTACACCTTC.

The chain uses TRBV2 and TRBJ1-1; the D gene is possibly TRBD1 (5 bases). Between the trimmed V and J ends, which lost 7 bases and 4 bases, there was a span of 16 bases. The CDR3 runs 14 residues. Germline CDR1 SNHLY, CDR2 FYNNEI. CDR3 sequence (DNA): TGTGCCAGCACCCGTGCTCAGGGAAGCACTGAAGCTTTCTTT. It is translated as CASTRAQGSTEAFF.

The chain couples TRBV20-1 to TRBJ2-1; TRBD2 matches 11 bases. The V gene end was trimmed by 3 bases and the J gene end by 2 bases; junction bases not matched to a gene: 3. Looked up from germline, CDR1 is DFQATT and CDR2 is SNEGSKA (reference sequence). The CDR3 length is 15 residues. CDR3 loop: CSASSLAGAYNEQFF. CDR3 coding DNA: TGCAGTGCTAGTTCACTAGCGGGAGCCTACAATGAGCAGTTCTTC.

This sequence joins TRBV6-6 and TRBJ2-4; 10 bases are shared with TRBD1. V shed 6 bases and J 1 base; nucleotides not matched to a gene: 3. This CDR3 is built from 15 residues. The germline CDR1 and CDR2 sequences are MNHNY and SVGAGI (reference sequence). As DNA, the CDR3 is TGTGCCAGCAGGCCGGGACAGGGGGCCAAAAACATTCAGTACTTC. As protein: CASRPGQGAKNIQYF.

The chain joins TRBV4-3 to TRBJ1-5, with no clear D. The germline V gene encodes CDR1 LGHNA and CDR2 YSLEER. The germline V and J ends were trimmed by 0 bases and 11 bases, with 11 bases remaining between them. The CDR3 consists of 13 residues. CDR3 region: CASSQDLLSAQHF. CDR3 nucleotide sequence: TGCGCCAGCAGCCAAGATCTTCTTTCCGCCCAGCATTTT.

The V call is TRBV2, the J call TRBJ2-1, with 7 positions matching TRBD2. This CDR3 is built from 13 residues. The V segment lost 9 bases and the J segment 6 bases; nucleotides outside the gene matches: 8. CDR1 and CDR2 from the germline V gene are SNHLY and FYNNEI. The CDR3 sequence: CARDREDGNEQFF. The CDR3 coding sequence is TGTGCCAGAGATCGGGAGGACGGCAATGAGCAGTTCTTC.

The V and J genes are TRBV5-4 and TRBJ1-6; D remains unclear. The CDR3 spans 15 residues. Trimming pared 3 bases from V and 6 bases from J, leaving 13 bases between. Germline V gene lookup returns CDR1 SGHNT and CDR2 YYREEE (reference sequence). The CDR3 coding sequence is TGTGCCAGCAGCTATAATCAGAATGTTAATTCACCCCTCCACTTT. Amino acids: CASSYNQNVNSPLHF.

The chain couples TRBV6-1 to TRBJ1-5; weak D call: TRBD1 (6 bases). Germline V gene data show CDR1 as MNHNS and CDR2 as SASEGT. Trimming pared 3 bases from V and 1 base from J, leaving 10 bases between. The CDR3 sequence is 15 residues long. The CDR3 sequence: CASSERRGSNQPQHF. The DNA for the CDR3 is TGTGCCAGCAGTGAGCGTAGGGGGAGCAATCAGCCCCAGCATTTT.

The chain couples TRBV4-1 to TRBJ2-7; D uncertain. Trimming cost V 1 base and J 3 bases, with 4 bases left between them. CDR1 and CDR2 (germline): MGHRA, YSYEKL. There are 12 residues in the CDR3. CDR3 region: CASSQVNYEQYF. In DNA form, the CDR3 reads TGCGCCAGCAGCCAAGTAAACTACGAGCAGTACTTC.

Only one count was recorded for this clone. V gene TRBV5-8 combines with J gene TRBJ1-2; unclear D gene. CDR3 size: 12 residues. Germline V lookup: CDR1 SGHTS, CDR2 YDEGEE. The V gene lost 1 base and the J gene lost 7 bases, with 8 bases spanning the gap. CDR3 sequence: CASSLLGTGYTF. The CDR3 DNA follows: TGTGCCAGCAGCTTGCTAGGTACTGGCTACACCTTC.

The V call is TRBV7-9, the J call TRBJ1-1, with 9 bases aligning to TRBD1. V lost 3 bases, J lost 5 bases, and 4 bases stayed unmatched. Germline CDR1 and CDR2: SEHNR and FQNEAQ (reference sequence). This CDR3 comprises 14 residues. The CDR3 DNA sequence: TGTGCCAGCAGCTTCGGGACAGGGTCGACTGAAGCTTTCTTT. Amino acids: CASSFGTGSTEAFF.

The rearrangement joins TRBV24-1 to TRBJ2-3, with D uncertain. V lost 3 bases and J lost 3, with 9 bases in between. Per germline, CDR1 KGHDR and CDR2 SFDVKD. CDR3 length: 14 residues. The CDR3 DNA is TGTGCCACCAGTGATATGGAGTCGACAGATACGCAGTATTTT. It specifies CATSDMESTDTQYF.

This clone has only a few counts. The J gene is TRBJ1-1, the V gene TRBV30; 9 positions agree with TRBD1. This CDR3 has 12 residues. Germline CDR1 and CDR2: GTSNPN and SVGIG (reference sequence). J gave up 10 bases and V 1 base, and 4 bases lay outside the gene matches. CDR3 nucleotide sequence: TGTGCCTGGAGTGGGGACAGGGTTTCAGCTTTCTTT. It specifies CAWSGDRVSAFF.

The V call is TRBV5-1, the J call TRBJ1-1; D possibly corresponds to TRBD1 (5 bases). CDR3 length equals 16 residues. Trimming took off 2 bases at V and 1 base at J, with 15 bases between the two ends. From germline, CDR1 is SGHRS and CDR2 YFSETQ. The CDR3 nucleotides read TGCGCCAGCAGCTTAGGGGCCGCGCGGGGGAACACTGAAGCTTTCTTT. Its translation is CASSLGAARGNTEAFF.

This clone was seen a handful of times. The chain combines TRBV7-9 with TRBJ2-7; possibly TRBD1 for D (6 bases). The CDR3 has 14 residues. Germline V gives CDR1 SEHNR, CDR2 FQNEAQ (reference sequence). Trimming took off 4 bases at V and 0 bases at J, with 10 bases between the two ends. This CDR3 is CASSSRGASYEQYF. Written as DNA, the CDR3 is TGTGCCAGCAGCTCCAGGGGAGCCTCCTACGAGCAGTACTTC.

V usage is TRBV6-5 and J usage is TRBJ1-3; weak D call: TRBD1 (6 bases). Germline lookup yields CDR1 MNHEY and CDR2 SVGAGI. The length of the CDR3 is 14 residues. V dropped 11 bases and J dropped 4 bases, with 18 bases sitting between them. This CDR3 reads CASNRVQGGNTIYF. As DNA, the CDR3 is TGTGCCTCCAACAGGGTTCAGGGAGGAAACACCATATATTTT.

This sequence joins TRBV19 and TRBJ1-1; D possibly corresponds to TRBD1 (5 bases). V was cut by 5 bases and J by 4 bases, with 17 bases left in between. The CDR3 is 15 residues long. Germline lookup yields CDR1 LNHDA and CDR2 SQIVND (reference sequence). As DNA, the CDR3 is TGTGCCAGTAGTGGGGCGCCAGGCTCTCTCACTGAAGCTTTCTTT. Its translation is CASSGAPGSLTEAFF.